The clone carrying this T cell receptor (beta chain) was counted only a few times. The data belong to a study of T-cell reconstitution after alpha-beta-depleted transplantation in children. Preparation of the TCRbeta library involved a method that used unique molecular identifiers. TCRdb re-derived calls from the PCR reads in MiXCR, one entry per CDR3 protein. The sample shows 400,000 to 500,000 distinct CDR3 sequences, approximately 11% of them seen only once. This clonotype was obtained from a human donor who donated a stem cell graft to a child with acute myeloid leukemia. The source was PBMCs from the stem cell graft donor, collected from the stem cell graft.

CDR3 in amino acids: CASRGGGGANVLTF. DNA for the CDR3: TGTGCCAGCAGAGGGGGTGGCGGGGCCAACGTCCTGACTTTC. This chain joins TRBV2 and TRBJ2-6, with D tentatively TRBD1 (6 bases). Trimming pared 6 bases from V and 4 bases from J, leaving 10 bases between. This CDR3 has 14 amino acids. CDR1 and CDR2 from the germline V gene are SNHLY and FYNNEI.